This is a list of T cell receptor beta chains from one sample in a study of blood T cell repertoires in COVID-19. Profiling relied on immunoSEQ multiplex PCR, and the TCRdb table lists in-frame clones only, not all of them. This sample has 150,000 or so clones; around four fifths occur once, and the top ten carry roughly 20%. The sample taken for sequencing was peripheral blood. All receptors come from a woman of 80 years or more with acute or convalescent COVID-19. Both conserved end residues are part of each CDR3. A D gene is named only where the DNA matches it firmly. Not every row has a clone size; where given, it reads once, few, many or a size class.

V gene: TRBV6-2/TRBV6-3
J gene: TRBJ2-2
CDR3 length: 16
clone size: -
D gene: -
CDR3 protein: CASSYVPGFVTGELFF
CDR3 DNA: TGTGCCAGCAGTTATGTGCCGGGATTCGTCACCGGGGAGCTGTTTTTT

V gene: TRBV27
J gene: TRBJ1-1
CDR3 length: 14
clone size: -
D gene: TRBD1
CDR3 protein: CASSLDRVNTEAFF
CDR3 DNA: TGTGCCAGCAGTTTAGACAGGGTGAACACTGAAGCTTTCTTT

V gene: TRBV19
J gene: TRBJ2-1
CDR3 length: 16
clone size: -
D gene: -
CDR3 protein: CASSLRQRPIVGEQFF
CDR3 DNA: TGTGCCAGTAGTCTGCGCCAGAGGCCTATTGTTGGTGAGCAGTTCTTC

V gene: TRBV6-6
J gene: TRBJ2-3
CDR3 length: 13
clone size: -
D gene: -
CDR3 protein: CASRDRFTDTQYF
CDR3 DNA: TGTGCCAGCAGGGACAGATTCACAGATACGCAGTATTTT

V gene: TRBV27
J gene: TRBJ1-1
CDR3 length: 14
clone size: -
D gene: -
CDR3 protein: CASSLNWEVTEAFF
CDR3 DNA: TGTGCCAGCAGTTTAAATTGGGAGGTCACTGAAGCTTTCTTT

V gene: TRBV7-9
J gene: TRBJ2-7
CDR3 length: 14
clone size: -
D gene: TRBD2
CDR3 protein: CASSRGLAGEEQYF
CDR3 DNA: TGTGCCAGCAGCCGGGGACTAGCGGGGGAAGAGCAGTACTTC

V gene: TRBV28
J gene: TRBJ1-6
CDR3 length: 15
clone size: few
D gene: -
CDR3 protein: CASSSEGGGNSPLHF
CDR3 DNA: TGTGCCAGCAGTTCCGAGGGGGGGGGTAATTCACCCCTCCACTTT

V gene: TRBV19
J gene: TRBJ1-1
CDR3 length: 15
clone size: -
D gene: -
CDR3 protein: CASTVHLNENTEAFF
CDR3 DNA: TGTGCCAGTACCGTCCACTTAAACGAGAACACTGAAGCTTTCTTT

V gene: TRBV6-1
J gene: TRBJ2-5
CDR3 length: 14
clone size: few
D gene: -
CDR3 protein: CASSERGSQETQYF
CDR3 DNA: TGTGCCAGCAGTGAAAGGGGCTCCCAAGAGACCCAGTACTTC

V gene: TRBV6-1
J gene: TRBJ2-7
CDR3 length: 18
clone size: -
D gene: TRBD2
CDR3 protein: CASSDLGLAGRYSYEQYF
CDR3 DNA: TGTGCCAGCAGTGATCTTGGTCTAGCGGGCAGATACTCCTACGAGCAGTACTTC

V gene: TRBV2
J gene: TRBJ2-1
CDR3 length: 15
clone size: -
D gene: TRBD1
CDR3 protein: CASRKGTGLYNEQFF
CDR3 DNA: TGTGCCAGCAGGAAAGGGACAGGCCTCTACAATGAGCAGTTCTTC

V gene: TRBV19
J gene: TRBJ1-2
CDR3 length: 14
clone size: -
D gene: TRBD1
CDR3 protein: CASIPGTEFYGYTF
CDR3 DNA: TGTGCCAGTATTCCCGGGACAGAGTTCTATGGCTACACCTTC

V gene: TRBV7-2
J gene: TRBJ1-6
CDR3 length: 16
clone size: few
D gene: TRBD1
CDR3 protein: CASSPPGTGYNSPLHF
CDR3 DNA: TGTGCCAGCAGCCCCCCCGGGACAGGTTATAATTCACCCCTCCACTTT

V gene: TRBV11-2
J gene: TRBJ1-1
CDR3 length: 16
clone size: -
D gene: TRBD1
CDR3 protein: CASSGPAGGVNTEAFF
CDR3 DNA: TGTGCCAGCAGCGGACCAGCAGGGGGCGTGAACACTGAAGCTTTCTTT

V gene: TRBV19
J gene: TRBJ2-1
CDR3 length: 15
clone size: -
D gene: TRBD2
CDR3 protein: CASNPTSGGNNEQFF
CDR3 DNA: TGTGCCAGTAACCCGACTAGCGGGGGAAACAATGAGCAGTTCTTC

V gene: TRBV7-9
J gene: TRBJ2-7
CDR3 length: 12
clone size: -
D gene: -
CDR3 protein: CASSFGGSEQYF
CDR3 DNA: TGTGCCAGCAGTTTTGGGGGGAGCGAGCAGTACTTC

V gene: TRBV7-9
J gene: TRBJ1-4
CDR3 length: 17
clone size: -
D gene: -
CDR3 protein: CASSLPIRDNQDEKLFF
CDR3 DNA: TGTGCCAGCAGCCTACCTATACGGGACAATCAAGATGAAAAACTGTTTTTT

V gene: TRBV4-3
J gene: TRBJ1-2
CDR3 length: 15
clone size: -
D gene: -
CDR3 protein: CASSQAATANYGYTF
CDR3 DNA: TGCGCCAGCAGCCAAGCGGCAACAGCCAACTATGGCTACACCTTC

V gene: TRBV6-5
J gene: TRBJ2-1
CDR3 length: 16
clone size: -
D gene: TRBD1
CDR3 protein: CASSYKQGAVYNEQFF
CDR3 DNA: TGTGCCAGCAGTTACAAACAGGGGGCGGTGTACAATGAGCAGTTCTTC

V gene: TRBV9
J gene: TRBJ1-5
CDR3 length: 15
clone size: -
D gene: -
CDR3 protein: CASSEHDYSNQPQHF
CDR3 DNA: TGTGCCAGCAGCGAACATGATTATAGCAATCAGCCCCAGCATTTT

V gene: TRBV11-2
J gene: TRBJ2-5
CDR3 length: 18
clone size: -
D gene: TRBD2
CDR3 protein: CASSLYGLAGMGRETQYF
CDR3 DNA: TGTGCCAGCAGCTTATATGGACTAGCGGGGATGGGTAGAGAGACCCAGTACTTC

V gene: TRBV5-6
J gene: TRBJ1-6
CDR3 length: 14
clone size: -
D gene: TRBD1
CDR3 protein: CASSWTGDNSPLHF
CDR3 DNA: TGTGCCAGCAGTTGGACAGGAGATAATTCACCCCTCCACTTT

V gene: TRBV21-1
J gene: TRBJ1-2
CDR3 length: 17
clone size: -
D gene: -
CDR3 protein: CASSNRDSKGRNYGYTF
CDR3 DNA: TGTGCCAGCAGCAACCGGGACAGTAAAGGAAGGAACTATGGCTACACCTTC

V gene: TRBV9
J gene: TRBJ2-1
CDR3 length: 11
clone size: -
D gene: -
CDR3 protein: CASSTEDEQFF
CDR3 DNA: TGTGCCAGCAGCACCGAGGATGAGCAGTTCTTC

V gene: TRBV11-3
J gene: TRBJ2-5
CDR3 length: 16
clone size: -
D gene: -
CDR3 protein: CASSFRSDGVKETQYF
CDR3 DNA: TGTGCCAGCAGCTTCCGGTCCGACGGGGTGAAAGAGACCCAGTACTTC

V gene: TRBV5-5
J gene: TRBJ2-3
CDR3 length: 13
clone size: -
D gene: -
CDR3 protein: CASTLVSTDTQYF
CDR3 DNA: TGTGCCAGCACCCTTGTTTCCACAGATACGCAGTATTTT

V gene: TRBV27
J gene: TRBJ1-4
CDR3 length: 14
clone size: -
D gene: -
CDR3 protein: CASSPQATNEKLFF
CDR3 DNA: TGTGCCAGCAGCCCACAGGCAACTAATGAAAAACTGTTTTTT

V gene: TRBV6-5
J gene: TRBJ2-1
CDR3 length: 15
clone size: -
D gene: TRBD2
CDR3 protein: CASSSRSGVYNEQFF
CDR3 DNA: TGTGCCAGCAGTTCTAGGAGCGGGGTTTACAATGAGCAGTTCTTC

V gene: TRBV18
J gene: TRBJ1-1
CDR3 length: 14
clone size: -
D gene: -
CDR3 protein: CASSQFDRRTEAFF
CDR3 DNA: TGTGCCAGCTCACAATTCGACAGGCGCACTGAAGCTTTCTTT

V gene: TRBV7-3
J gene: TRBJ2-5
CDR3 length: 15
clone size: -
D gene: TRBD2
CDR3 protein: CASSWSSGGSETQYF
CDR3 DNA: TGTGCCAGCAGCTGGTCTAGCGGGGGGTCCGAGACCCAGTACTTC

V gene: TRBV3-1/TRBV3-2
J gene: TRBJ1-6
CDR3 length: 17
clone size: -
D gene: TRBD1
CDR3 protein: CASSQPITGTGASPLHF
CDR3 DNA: TGTGCCAGCAGCCAACCGATCACCGGGACAGGGGCTTCACCCCTCCACTTT

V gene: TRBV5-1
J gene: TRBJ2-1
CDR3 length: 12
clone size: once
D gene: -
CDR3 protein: CASSRVFNEQFF
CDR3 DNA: TGCGCCAGCAGCCGGGTCTTCAATGAGCAGTTCTTC

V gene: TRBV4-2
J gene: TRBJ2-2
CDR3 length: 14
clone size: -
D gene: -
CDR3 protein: CASSPTLNTGELFF
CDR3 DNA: TGTGCCAGCAGCCCTACCCTAAACACCGGGGAGCTGTTTTTT

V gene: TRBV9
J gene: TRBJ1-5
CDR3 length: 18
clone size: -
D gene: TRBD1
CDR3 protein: CASSMRTGRLRSNQPQHF
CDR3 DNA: TGTGCCAGCAGCATGAGGACAGGGCGGTTAAGGAGCAATCAGCCCCAGCATTTT

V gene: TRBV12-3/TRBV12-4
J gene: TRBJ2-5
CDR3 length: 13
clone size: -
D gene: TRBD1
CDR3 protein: CASRGQGQETQYF
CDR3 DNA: TGTGCCAGCAGGGGACAGGGACAAGAGACCCAGTACTTC

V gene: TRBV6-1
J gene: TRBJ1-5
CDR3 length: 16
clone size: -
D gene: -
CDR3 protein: CASSEGAGVSNQPQHF
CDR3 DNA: TGTGCCAGCAGTGAAGGGGCAGGGGTTAGCAATCAGCCCCAGCATTTT

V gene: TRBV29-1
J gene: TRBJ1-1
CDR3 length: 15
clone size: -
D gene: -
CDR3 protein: CSVGRAGTMNTEAFF
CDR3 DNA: TGCAGCGTTGGCAGGGCCGGAACAATGAACACTGAAGCTTTCTTT

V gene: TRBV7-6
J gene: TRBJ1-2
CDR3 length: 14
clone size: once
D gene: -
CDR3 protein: CASSPGQANYGYTF
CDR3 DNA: TGTGCCAGCAGCCCGGGACAAGCTAACTATGGCTACACCTTC

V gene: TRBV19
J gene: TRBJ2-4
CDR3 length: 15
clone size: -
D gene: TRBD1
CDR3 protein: CASSQQGPAKNIQYF
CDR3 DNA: TGTGCCAGTAGTCAACAGGGGCCCGCCAAAAACATTCAGTACTTC

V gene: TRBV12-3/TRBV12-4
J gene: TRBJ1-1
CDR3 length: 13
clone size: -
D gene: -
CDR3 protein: CASSPTVNTEAFF
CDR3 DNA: TGTGCCAGCAGCCCTACAGTGAACACTGAAGCTTTCTTT

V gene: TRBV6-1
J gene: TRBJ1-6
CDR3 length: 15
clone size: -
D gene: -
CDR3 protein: CASSEVGGSNSPLHF
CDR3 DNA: TGTGCCAGCAGTGAAGTTGGGGGGTCTAATTCACCCCTCCACTTT

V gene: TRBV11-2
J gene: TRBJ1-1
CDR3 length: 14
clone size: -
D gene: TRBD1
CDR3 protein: CASSLGQMNTEAFF
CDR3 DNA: TGTGCCAGCAGCTTGGGACAGATGAACACTGAAGCTTTCTTT

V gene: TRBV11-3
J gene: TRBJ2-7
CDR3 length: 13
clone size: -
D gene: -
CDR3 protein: CASSFKVGGEQYF
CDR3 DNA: TGTGCCAGCAGCTTTAAGGTGGGGGGTGAGCAGTACTTC

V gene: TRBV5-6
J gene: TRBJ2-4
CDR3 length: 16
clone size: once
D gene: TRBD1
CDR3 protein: CASRPGQGIAKNIQYF
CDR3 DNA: TGTGCCAGCAGACCGGGACAGGGCATAGCCAAAAACATTCAGTACTTC

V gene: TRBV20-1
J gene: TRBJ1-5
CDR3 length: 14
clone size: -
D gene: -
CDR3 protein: CSASPGLVTQPQHF
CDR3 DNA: TGCAGTGCTAGTCCAGGGTTGGTGACTCAGCCCCAGCATTTT

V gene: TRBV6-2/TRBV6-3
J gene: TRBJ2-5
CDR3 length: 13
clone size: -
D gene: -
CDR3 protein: CASSYGGSQTQYF
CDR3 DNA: TGTGCCAGCAGTTACGGTGGGAGTCAGACCCAGTACTTC

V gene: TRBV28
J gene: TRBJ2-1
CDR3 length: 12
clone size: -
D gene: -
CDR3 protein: CAISGSYNEQFF
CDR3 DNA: TGTGCCATATCCGGTTCCTACAATGAGCAGTTCTTC

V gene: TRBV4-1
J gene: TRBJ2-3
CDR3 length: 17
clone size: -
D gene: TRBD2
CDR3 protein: CASSHHGLAGVSDTQYF
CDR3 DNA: TGCGCCAGCAGCCATCATGGACTAGCGGGAGTCTCAGATACGCAGTATTTT

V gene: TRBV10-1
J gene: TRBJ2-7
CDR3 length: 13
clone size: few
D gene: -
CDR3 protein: CASSALQGNEQYF
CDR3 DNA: TGCGCCAGCAGTGCCCTGCAGGGAAATGAGCAGTACTTC

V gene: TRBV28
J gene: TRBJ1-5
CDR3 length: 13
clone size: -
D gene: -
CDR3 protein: CASSLEFWQPQHF
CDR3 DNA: TGTGCCAGCAGTCTGGAGTTTTGGCAGCCCCAGCATTTT